The text below deals with one TCR beta chain. Its target is not known. The source of the sample is a study of shared clonotypes between healthy human individuals. Whole-study results and caveats: Between four donors, naive CD4 clonotypes were shared at a level of about 5%.

Clones were read by immunoSEQ multiplex PCR, and TCRdb kept only the in-frame ones, dropping some. Of about 2.4 million clones listed, more than 90% are singletons. Germline CDR1 reads LNHDA; CDR2 reads SQIVND (reference sequence). The CDR3 is 13 residues long. J was trimmed by 5 bases and V by 2 bases; bases with no gene match: 3. Sequenced material: naive CD4+ T cells sorted from blood. Subset denoted: CD45RA+ positively selected. V is TRBV19 and J is TRBJ2-7, with TRBD2 matching 7 bases. This receptor was identified in a man younger than 30 in good health. CDR3 region: CASSIYAGDEQYF. DNA for the CDR3: TGTGCCAGTAGTATATATGCGGGAGACGAGCAGTACTTC.